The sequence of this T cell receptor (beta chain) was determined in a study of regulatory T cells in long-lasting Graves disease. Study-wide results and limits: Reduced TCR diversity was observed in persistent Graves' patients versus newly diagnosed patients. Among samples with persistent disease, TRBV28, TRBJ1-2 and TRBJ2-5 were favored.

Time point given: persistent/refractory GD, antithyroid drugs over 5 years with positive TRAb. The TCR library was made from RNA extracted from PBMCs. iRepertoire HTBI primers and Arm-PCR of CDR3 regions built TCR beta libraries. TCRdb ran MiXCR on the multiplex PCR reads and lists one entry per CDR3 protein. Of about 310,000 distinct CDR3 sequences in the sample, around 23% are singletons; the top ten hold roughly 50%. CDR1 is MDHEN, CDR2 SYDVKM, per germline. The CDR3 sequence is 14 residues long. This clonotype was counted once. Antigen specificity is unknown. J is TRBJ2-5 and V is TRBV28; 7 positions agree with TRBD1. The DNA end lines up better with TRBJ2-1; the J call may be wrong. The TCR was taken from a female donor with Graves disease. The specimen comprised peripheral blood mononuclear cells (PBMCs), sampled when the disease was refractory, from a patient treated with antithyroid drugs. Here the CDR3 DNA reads TGTGCCAGCAGTTTACAACAGGGGAGCGATGAGCAGTTCTTC. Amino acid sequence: CASSLQQGSDEQFF.